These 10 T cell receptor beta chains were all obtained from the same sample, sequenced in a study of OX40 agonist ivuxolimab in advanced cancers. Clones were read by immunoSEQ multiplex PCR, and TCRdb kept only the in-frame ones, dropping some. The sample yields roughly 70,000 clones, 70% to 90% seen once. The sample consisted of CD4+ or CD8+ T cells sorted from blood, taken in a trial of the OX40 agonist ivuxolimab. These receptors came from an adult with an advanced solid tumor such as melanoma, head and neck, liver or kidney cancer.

CDR3 DNA sequence: TGTGCCAGCAGTGAAGGAAAGCAAGCAACTAATGAAAAACTGTTTTTT. Its protein product is CASSEGKQATNEKLFF. V usage is TRBV25-1 and J usage is TRBJ1-4; no clear D. The CDR3 length is 16 residues. Per the germline V gene, CDR1 is MGHDK and CDR2 is SYGVNS. V was shortened by 2 bases and J by 0 bases, with 10 bases between the two germline ends.

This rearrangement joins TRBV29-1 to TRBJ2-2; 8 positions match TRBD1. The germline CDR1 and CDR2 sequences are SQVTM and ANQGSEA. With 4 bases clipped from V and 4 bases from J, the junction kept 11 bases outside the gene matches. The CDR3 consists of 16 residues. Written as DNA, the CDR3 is TGCAGCGTTGGTCCCCCGAGACAGGGGTCCACCGGGGAGCTGTTTTTT. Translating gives CSVGPPRQGSTGELFF.

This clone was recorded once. CDR3 loop: CASSLGQPGNEQFF. DNA for the CDR3: TGCGCCAGCAGCTTGGGGCAGCCGGGCAATGAGCAGTTCTTC. The rearrangement uses TRBV5-1 and TRBJ2-1; no definite D call. The CDR3 length is 14 residues. V lost 0 bases and J 6 bases, leaving 10 bases between the germline ends. Germline V gene data show CDR1 as SGHRS and CDR2 as YFSETQ.

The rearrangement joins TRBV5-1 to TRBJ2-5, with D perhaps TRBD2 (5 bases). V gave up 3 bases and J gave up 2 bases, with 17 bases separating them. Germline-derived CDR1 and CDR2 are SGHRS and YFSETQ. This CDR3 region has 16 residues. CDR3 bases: TGCGCCAGCAGCTCCAACCTCTTTTCGGGGCAAGAGACCCAGTACTTC. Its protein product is CASSSNLFSGQETQYF.

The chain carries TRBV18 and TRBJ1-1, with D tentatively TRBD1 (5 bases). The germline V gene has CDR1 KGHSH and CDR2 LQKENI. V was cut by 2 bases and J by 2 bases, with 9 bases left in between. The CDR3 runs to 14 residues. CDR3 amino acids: CASSPKTDNTEAFF. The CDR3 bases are TGTGCCAGCTCACCAAAGACAGATAACACTGAAGCTTTCTTT.

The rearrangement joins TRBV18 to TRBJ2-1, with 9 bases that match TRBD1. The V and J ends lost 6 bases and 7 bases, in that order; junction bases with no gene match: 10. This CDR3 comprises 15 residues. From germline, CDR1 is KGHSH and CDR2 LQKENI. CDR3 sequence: CASSSLLDRGNEQFF. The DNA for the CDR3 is TGTGCCAGCTCCTCCCTACTGGACAGGGGAAATGAGCAGTTCTTC.

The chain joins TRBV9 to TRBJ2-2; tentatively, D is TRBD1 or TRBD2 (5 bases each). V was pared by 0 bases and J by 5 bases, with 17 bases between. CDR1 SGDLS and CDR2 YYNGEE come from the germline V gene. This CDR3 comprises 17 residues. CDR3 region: CASSVVFRPRGTGELFF. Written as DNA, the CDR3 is TGTGCCAGCAGCGTAGTTTTCCGTCCGAGGGGAACCGGGGAGCTGTTTTTT.

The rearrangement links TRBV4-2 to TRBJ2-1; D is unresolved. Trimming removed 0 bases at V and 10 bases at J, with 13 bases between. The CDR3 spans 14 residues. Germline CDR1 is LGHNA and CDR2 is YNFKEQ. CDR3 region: CASSQDFGRREQFF. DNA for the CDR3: TGTGCCAGCAGCCAAGATTTCGGGCGGAGAGAGCAGTTCTTC.

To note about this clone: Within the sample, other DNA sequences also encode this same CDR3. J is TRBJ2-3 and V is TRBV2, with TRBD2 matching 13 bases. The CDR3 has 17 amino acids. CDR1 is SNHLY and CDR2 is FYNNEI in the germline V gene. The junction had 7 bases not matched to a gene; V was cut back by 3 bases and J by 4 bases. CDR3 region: CASSEGGLAGYPDTQYF. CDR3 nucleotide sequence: TGTGCCAGCAGTGAGGGGGGACTAGCGGGGTATCCAGATACGCAGTATTTT.

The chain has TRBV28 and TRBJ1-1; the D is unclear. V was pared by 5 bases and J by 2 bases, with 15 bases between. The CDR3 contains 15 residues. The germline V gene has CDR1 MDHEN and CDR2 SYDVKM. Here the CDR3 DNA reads TGTGCCAGCAGTCCACTCATCAGGACCAACACTGAAGCTTTCTTT. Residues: CASSPLIRTNTEAFF.